The present T cell receptor (beta chain) was sequenced within a study of T cells after yellow fever vaccination. Study details: Those fractions that held only low numbers of cells were prepared using the SMART-Seq v4 Ultra Low Input RNA kit. Study-wide results and caveats: High-abundance clonotypes from the bulk population could contaminate FACS-sorted repertoires. On re-exposure, the response was weaker but peaked faster, at day 5 versus 15. Post-booster samples contained most primary-vaccination clones (approximately 95% CD4, approximately 88% CD8).

Each CDR3 protein gets one entry after TCRdb re-called the 5' RACE reads with MiXCR. The sample holds 500,000 to 700,000 distinct CDR3 sequences; under 25% are singletons and the top ten take 14%. This clonotype was recorded a few times. Its cognate antigen is unknown. Germline V gene sequence: CDR1 DFQATT, CDR2 SNEGSKA (reference sequence). The ends were cut back, 1 base at V and 6 bases at J, with 10 bases in the middle. The CDR3 consists of 12 residues. The gene calls are TRBV20-1 and TRBJ2-7; no firm D call. This material consisted of PBMCs, taken 15 days after the yellow fever booster vaccination. The sequence came from a young man who received the YFV17D yellow fever vaccine. The CDR3 coding sequence is TGCAGTGCTAGAGGCGTGTCTCTCGAGCAGTACTTC. Translating gives CSARGVSLEQYF.